The source of this TCR beta chain is a study of blood T cell repertoires in COVID-19. Turning to the study itself: In each case, the material was cDNA or gDNA derived from T cells, B-cell-depleted T cells, or PBMCs.

CDR1 and CDR2 from the germline V gene are LGHNT and FRNRAP. Trimming removed 3 bases from V and 7 bases from J; junction bases left unmatched: 14. This CDR3 has 17 residues. Participants' own reports of clinical history determined their cohort assignment. Those designated as exposed participants met a COVID-19 case within 2 weeks before study entry. This clone was detected only a few times. Produced via immunoSEQ multiplex PCR; TCRdb's table is partial and in-frame only. The table records 300,000 to 450,000 clones, more than 70% of them present only once. Specimen: PBMCs or T cells enriched from blood (not recorded which). This chain joins TRBV12-5 and TRBJ2-1, with 8 positions matching TRBD1. The receptor comes from a woman aged 25 to 39 who had been exposed to COVID-19. The chain's CDR3 is CASGFVLPTGQENEQFF. CDR3 sequence (DNA): TGTGCTAGTGGTTTTGTGCTACCCACGGGACAGGAGAATGAGCAGTTCTTC. Complete variable domain (other parts from reference TRBV12-5 and TRBJ2-1): DARVTQTPRHKVTEMGQEVTMRCQPILGHNTVFWYRQTMMQGLELLAYFRNRAPLDDSGMPKDRFSAEMPDATLATLKIQPSEPRDSAVYFCASGFVLPTGQENEQFFGPGTRLTVL.